This note documents a single TCR beta chain sequence. This record comes from a study of blood T cell repertoires in COVID-19. Original handling: Estimates of nucleated cell counts were drawn from the amplification of reference gene primers. Method: immunoSEQ multiplex PCR; TCRdb's copy keeps in-frame clones and lacks some. From that table come the V and J calls and clone size; the DNA was used to work out D and trimming. The sample contains approximately 100,000 clones, less than 85% of which appear only once. Germline V gene lookup returns CDR1 MNHEY and CDR2 SMNVEV (reference sequence). The CDR3 extends over 14 amino acids. V was trimmed by 3 bases and J by 5 bases, leaving 8 bases between them.

The receptor's source is a human donor in a cohort sampled during active or convalescent COVID-19. The V call is TRBV27, the J call TRBJ1-6, with D maybe TRBD1 (5 bases). The sample taken for sequencing was peripheral blood. The CDR3 nucleotides are TGTGCCAGCAGTTTCCAGGGTAATAATTCACCCCTCCACTTT. Amino acids: CASSFQGNNSPLHF.